The clone carrying this TCR beta chain has a handful of counts. Its antigen is unidentified. The data were taken from a study of regulatory T cells in long-lasting Graves disease. Study-wide findings and caveats: The number of shared public clonotypes was higher in persistent patients (about 2,700) than new patients (more than 850).

Assembly of TCR beta libraries relied on iRepertoire HTBI primers together with Arm-PCR of CDR3 regions. TCRdb analysed the multiplex PCR reads with MiXCR anew, one entry per CDR3 protein. The sample contains about 470,000 distinct CDR3 sequences, 20% to 25% of which appear only once. Time point defined: persistent/refractory GD, antithyroid drugs over 5 years with positive TRAb. The TCR library used RNA extracted from PBMCs. EDTA tubes received approximately 9 milliliters of drawn peripheral blood. Germline CDR1 SGHDN, CDR2 FVKESK. V shed 1 base and J shed 4 bases, with 10 bases lying between them. This CDR3 comprises 14 residues.

The genes are TRBV14 and TRBJ1-2, with TRBD1 as a possible D gene (5 bases). The specimen was peripheral blood mononuclear cells (PBMCs), collected when the disease was refractory, from a patient treated with antithyroid drugs. The clonotype was recovered from a female donor with Graves disease. This chain's CDR3 is CASSQGTGLYGYTF. The CDR3 region has the DNA TGTGCCAGCAGCCAAGGAACAGGCCTCTATGGCTACACCTTC. Based on the CDR3 plus reference TRBV14 and TRBJ1-2, the full variable domain is EAGVTQFPSHSVIEKGQTVTLRCDPISGHDNLYWYRRVMGKEIKFLLHFVKESKQDESGMPNNRFLAERTGGTYSTLKVQPAELEDSGVYFCASSQGTGLYGYTFGSGTRLTVV.